What follows describes a single TCR beta chain. The antigen is unknown. The data stem from a study of beta chain features in type 1 diabetes. On the study more broadly: The patient and healthy donor groups were comparable for age, gender and cell yields. Study-wide results and caveats: Any PCR bias toward short templates would affect both groups alike. A greater similarity of naive, central memory and Treg TCRB repertoires was seen among patients than among healthy donors. There was a moderate but significant shortening of TCRB CDR3s in all four CD4+ subsets of Type 1 diabetes patients.

Reverse transcribing all isolated RNA meant expressed TCRB transcripts were sequenced. TCRdb's table, derived via immunoSEQ multiplex PCR, lists solely in-frame clones and lacks some. The sample shows about 190,000 clones, approximately 7.9% of them seen only once. Per the germline V gene, CDR1 is MNHNS and CDR2 is SASEGT. With 4 bases clipped from V and 6 bases from J, the junction kept 8 bases outside the gene matches. CDR3 length: 16 residues. Source material: central memory CD4+ T cells from blood. J is TRBJ2-1 and V is TRBV6-1; 11 positions agree with TRBD2. The receptor comes from a man aged 18-30 years with type 1 diabetes. The CDR3 region is CASSGRPGLAGNEQFF. The CDR3 DNA sequence: TGTGCCAGCAGTGGCCGACCCGGACTAGCGGGCAATGAGCAGTTCTTC.